A few counts support the clone carrying this T cell receptor (beta chain). Its antigen is unknown. This sample is part of a study of T cell repertoires in cytomegalovirus infection. TCRdb analysed the reads with MiXCR anew, one entry per CDR3 protein. The table shows nearly 700,000 distinct CDR3 sequences, with 33% occurring only once. This TCR was sampled from a human donor in good health (CMV status not recorded). Some clones in this sample may be carry-over from other donors' samples. The sample consisted of cultured PBMCs, taken from culture after CMV antigen stimulation.

The CDR3 here is CASTPIGDEQFF. For the CDR3, the DNA is TGTGCCAGCACCCCGATTGGGGATGAGCAGTTCTTC. The chain couples TRBV12-3 or TRBV12-4 to TRBJ2-1; unclear D gene. The CDR3 contains 12 residues. The V gene lost 7 bases and the J gene lost 8 bases, with 12 bases spanning the gap.